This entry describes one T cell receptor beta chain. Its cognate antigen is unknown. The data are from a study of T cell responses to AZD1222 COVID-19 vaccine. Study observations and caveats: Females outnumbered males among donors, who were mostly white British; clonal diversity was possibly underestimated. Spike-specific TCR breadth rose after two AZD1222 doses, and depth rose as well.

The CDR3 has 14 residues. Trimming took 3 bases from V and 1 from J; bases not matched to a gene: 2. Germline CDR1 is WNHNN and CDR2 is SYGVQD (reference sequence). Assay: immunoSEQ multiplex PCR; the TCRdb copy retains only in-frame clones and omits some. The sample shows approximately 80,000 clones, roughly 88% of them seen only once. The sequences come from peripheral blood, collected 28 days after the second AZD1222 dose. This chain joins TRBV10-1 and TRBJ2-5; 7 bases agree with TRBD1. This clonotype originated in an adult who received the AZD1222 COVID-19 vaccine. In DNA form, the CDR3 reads TGCGCCAGCAGTGAAGGGGGCCCCCAAGAGACCCAGTACTTC. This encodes CASSEGGPQETQYF.